This entry concerns a single T cell receptor beta chain. What antigen it recognizes has not been identified. Base quality data are lacking; no much larger clone is found one base away. Reading the label with the study, this specimen's time point is: about 28 days (+/-7) after the second vaccine dose. AZD1222 recipients given second doses at about 4 weeks or at about 12 weeks were pooled, since spike-specific TCR depth and breadth were not found to differ between the two schedules. Vaccinee samples were obtained from the UK trials COV001 and COV002, which included a single-blind randomized controlled phase 2/3 trial of AZD1222 (ChAdOx1 nCoV-19) in healthy adults. Trial participant PBMC samples were collected at day 0 and day 28 after the second dose for TCRbeta chain sequencing. The sample comes from a study of T cell responses to AZD1222 COVID-19 vaccine (dated by TCRdb to the early 2020s). About the investigation overall: TCR sequencing covered approximately 230 trial participants: 200 to 220 given two doses of AZD1222 and 26 given two doses of MenACWY control vaccine. Trial participants were enrolled into age subgroups of 18-55, 56-69 and 70-plus years, which contained about 160, 30 and 59 TCR-sequenced participants, respectively. What the authors observed across the whole study: Reportedly, close to half of the unique spike-specific TCRs recognized epitopes lying outside the regions that are mutated in the B.1.351 and B.1.1.7 variants. Participants were mostly white British and included more females than males, and it was suggested by the authors that clonal diversity may have been underestimated. Because no samples from the day 14 peak response were available, repertoires could be characterized only after the peak T cell response. The vaccine-associated CD4 TCRs covered the entire spike protein, and the dominant responses fell in regions 160-218 and 743-854. Conclusions about previously exposed vaccinees are limited, since just 6 or 7 AZD1222 recipients were seropositive for SARS-CoV-2 at baseline. The 56-69-year group was small, and its depth increase did not reach significance, likely because of low power. After two AZD1222 doses, spike-specific TCR breadth and depth were significantly higher than at day 0 and than in MenACWY recipients.

CDR1 and CDR2 (ENHRY, SYGVKD) derive from the germline V gene. V gives up 0 bases and J gives up 1 base, and the segment between their germline ends measures 12 bases. Including cysteine and phenylalanine, the CDR3 has 16 amino acids. CDR3 DNA is the only sequence kept; it has 48 bases, read in frame from the first base. The CDR3 regions of human TCRbeta chains were analyzed by immunosequencing. As for the original processing: Repertoire TCRs were matched against a reference library of SARS-CoV-2-specific TCRs generated with the MIRA antigen-specificity platform. Breadth was defined as the fraction of unique TCRs that were SARS-CoV-2-associated, and depth was defined as the fraction of total T cells that were SARS-CoV-2-associated. Using the MIRA data, every spike-specific TCR was mapped to the spike region that the TCR reacted to and assigned to either a CD4 or a CD8 class. Log10-transformed breadth and depth values were compared by one-way ANOVA with Sidak's multiple comparisons tests. Sourced from immuneACCESS, this table was stored by TCRdb with only in-frame sequences that have V and J called. A share of the clones is absent; for the studies checked, an unresolved V gene accounts for under half, and the remainder has no known explanation. V, J and clone size are taken as reported in that table, and D and trimming were inferred from the DNA itself. This sample holds 110,000 to 150,000 clones; about nine tenths were observed only once. The ten largest make up around 3.5% of the sample.

The sequence came from an adult who received the AZD1222 COVID-19 vaccine. Sample: peripheral blood, taken 28 days after the second AZD1222 dose. In this chain, TRBV10-3 is recombined with TRBJ1-1; the D gene assignment is ambiguous. The sequenced DNA is TGTGCCATCAGTGAGTCGAGCGGGATATGGAACACTGAAGCTTTCTTT. It translates to CAISESSGIWNTEAFF.